The 18 T cell receptor beta chains in this list originate from one sample, sequenced in a study of blood T cells in healthy people across ages. Through a sample-barcoded 5' primer and a J-beta primer mix, a second PCR was run for roughly 6 to 11 cycles. TCRdb re-called the 5' RACE reads through MiXCR, storing one row per CDR3 protein. The profile shows about 1.5 million distinct CDR3 sequences, about 42% of them singletons. The specimen was blood. These receptors came from a woman between 18 and 29 years old in good health.

Concerning this clonotype: A much larger clone lies one base from this, so it may be a read error. The chain links TRBV2 to TRBJ2-5; TRBD2 agrees at 10 bases. This CDR3 region has 15 residues. V lost 4 bases and J lost 11; bases outside the gene matches: 13. The V gene's germline CDR1 is SNHLY and CDR2 FYNNEI. The CDR3 here is CASSVQLAGNNEQYF. The DNA for the CDR3 is TGTGCCAGCAGTGTACAACTAGCGGGAAACAATGAGCAGTACTTC.

This clonotype was seen only a few times. V and J are TRBV7-2 and TRBJ1-1; no reliable D call. This CDR3 has 12 residues. Trimming took 2 bases from V and 5 from J, leaving 6 bases between them. Germline values: CDR1 SGHTA, CDR2 FQGNSA. Written as DNA, the CDR3 is TGTGCCAGCAGCTTATGGAAGACTGAAGCTTTCTTT. Translated: CASSLWKTEAFF.

This chain uses TRBV20-1 with TRBJ2-7; D is undetermined. The J call may be mistaken, given a closer DNA end match to TRBJ2-5. This CDR3 has 12 residues. CDR1 DFQATT and CDR2 SNEGSKA come from the germline V gene (reference sequence). The CDR3 sequence: CSARLVQETQYF. The CDR3 region has the DNA TGCAGTGCTCGCTTAGTCCAAGAGACCCAGTACTTC.

As regards this clonotype: Mismatch with germline at one junction end may stem from a read error. This chain connects TRBV7-2 to TRBJ2-1; D is undetermined. Germline loops: CDR1 SGHTA, CDR2 FQGNSA. The CDR3 spans 13 residues. Here the CDR3 reads CASSLAGYDEQFF. CDR3 sequence (DNA): TGTGCCAGCAGCTTAGCCGGCTACGATGAGCAGTTCTTC.

The chain is built from TRBV21-1 and TRBJ2-2; the table's D call, TRBD2, was not checked against the DNA. TRBV21-1 constitutes a pseudogene. This CDR3 region has 11 residues. CDR3 in amino acids: CASGRGGELFF. CDR3 sequence (DNA): TGTGCCAGCGGGAGGGGCGGGGAGCTGTTTTTT.

The V call is TRBV6-2 or TRBV6-3, the J call TRBJ2-1; unclear D gene. Germline V gives CDR1 MNHEY, CDR2 SVGEGT. The CDR3 has 11 residues. Trimming removed 7 bases at V and 9 bases at J, with 10 bases between. The CDR3 is CASNWWAEQFF. DNA of the CDR3: TGTGCCAGCAACTGGTGGGCTGAGCAGTTCTTC.

This sequence joins TRBV7-9 and TRBJ2-1, with D possibly TRBD2 on 6 matching bases. Between the trimmed V and J ends, which lost 5 bases and 5 bases, there was a span of 19 bases. The length of the CDR3 is 16 residues. CDR1 and CDR2 (germline): SEHNR, FQNEAQ (reference sequence). Here the CDR3 reads CASSPGSLPRNNEQFF. The CDR3 region has the DNA TGTGCCAGCAGCCCCGGGAGCCTCCCGAGAAACAATGAGCAGTTCTTC.

The chain links TRBV29-1 to TRBJ2-4; perhaps TRBD2 as D (6 bases). V was clipped by 4 bases and J by 7 bases, with 11 bases between them. This CDR3 contains 12 residues. Per the germline V gene, CDR1 is SQVTM and CDR2 is ANQGSEA. The CDR3 DNA reads as TGCAGCGTTGCGCGGGGTGGGAACATTCAGTACTTC. It codes for CSVARGGNIQYF.

The chain has TRBV29-1 and TRBJ1-1; tentative D call: TRBD1 (6 bases). Germline V gene sequence: CDR1 SQVTM, CDR2 ANQGSEA. Trimming pared 5 bases from V and 1 base from J, leaving 14 bases between. The CDR3 runs to 14 residues. CDR3 sequence: CSVQRTVQNTEAFF. CDR3 sequence (DNA): TGCAGCGTTCAAAGGACAGTTCAGAACACTGAAGCTTTCTTT.

The chain joins TRBV2 to TRBJ2-5; TRBD2 matches at 11 bases. The CDR3 length is 14 residues. Trimming at V came to 6 bases and at J to 11 bases, leaving 11 bases not matched to a gene. Germline CDR1 reads SNHLY; CDR2 reads FYNNEI. This CDR3 reads CASRAGLAGMEQYF. Here the CDR3 DNA reads TGTGCCAGCAGGGCAGGACTAGCGGGCATGGAGCAGTACTTC.

The chain combines TRBV5-1 with TRBJ2-3, with unresolved D. Germline CDR1 is SGHRS and CDR2 is YFSETQ. V lost 5 bases and J lost 4, with 5 bases in between. The CDR3 is 11 amino acids. CDR3: CASRMSDTQYF. The CDR3 region has the DNA TGCGCCAGCAGGATGTCAGATACGCAGTATTTT.

The J gene is TRBJ1-2, the V gene TRBV5-1; 7 nucleotides agree with TRBD1. Per germline, CDR1 SGHRS and CDR2 YFSETQ. V lost 3 bases, J lost 7 bases, and 3 bases stayed unmatched. This CDR3 is built from 12 residues. Here the CDR3 DNA reads TGCGCCAGCAGCTCCACAGGGGCTGGCTACACCTTC. Protein: CASSSTGAGYTF.

This clonotype was observed a handful of times. The rearrangement joins TRBV2 to TRBJ2-7, with D possibly being TRBD2 (5 bases). Trimming shortened V by 4 bases and J by 5 bases, and 9 bases separated the two germline ends. CDR1 and CDR2 (germline): SNHLY, FYNNEI. The CDR3 sequence is 12 residues long. The CDR3 sequence is CASSADWNEQYF. The CDR3 DNA is TGTGCCAGCAGTGCGGACTGGAACGAGCAGTACTTC.

As to this clonotype: Being one base from a much bigger clone, this may be a read error. The chain employs TRBV4-3 and TRBJ1-2; D is perhaps TRBD1 (5 bases). V lost 0 bases and J lost 0, with 11 bases in between. Per the germline V gene, CDR1 is LGHNA and CDR2 is YSLEER. The CDR3 is made up of 16 amino acids. The chain's CDR3 is CASSQDDRTANYGYTF. In nucleotides, the CDR3 is TGCGCCAGCAGCCAAGATGACAGAACAGCTAACTATGGCTACACCTTC.

The CDR3 here is CSADGLAGGIYNEQFF. The CDR3 DNA reads TGCAGTGCTGACGGACTAGCGGGAGGGATCTACAATGAGCAGTTCTTC. The chain combines TRBV20-1 with TRBJ2-1, with 15 bases matching TRBD2. This CDR3 has 16 amino acids. With 5 bases clipped from V and 3 bases from J, the junction kept 5 bases outside the gene matches. Germline CDR1 is DFQATT and CDR2 is SNEGSKA (reference sequence).

This clonotype was recorded a few times. The gene calls are TRBV7-2 and TRBJ2-5, with TRBD2 matching over 7 bases. Trimming at V came to 1 base and at J to 2 bases, leaving 10 bases not matched to a gene. The CDR3 length is 17 residues. The germline gives CDR1 SGHTA, CDR2 FQGNSA. CDR3 residues: CASSLVSGGGLQETQYF. The DNA of the CDR3 is TGTGCCAGCAGCTTAGTTTCGGGAGGAGGGTTACAAGAGACCCAGTACTTC. Full variable domain (missing parts from reference TRBV7-2 and TRBJ2-5): GAGVSQSPSNKVTEKGKDVELRCDPISGHTALYWYRQSLGQGLEFLIYFQGNSAPDKSGLPSDRFSAERTGGSVSTLTIQRTQQEDSAVYLCASSLVSGGGLQETQYFGPGTRLLVL.

The chain is built from TRBV7-2 and TRBJ2-3; 11 bases are shared with TRBD2. J gave up 1 base and V 2 bases, and 5 bases lay outside the gene matches. Germline CDR1 reads SGHTA; CDR2 reads FQGNSA. The CDR3 has 17 residues. CDR3 in DNA: TGTGCCAGCAGCTTAATGGGGACTAGCGGTGGCACAGATACGCAGTATTTT. Protein sequence: CASSLMGTSGGTDTQYF.

This clonotype has only a few counts. The rearrangement uses TRBV6-5 and TRBJ2-1; 10 nucleotides match TRBD1. Germline values: CDR1 MNHEY, CDR2 SVGAGI. V lost 7 bases and J lost 5; bases outside the gene matches: 8. This CDR3 spans 15 amino acids. The CDR3 DNA reads TGTGCCAGCACTCCACCCGGGACAGGGGACAATGAGCAGTTCTTC. It encodes CASTPPGTGDNEQFF.